The 2 T cell receptor beta chains in this list originate from one sample, sequenced in a study of blood T cell repertoires in COVID-19. Only in-frame clones appear in the TCRdb table, and some are missing; sequencing was by immunoSEQ multiplex PCR. The repertoire has more than 150,000 clones, 75% to 85% of them found once; the top ten carry roughly 10%. The sequenced sample was PBMCs or T cells enriched from blood (not recorded which). These receptors all come from a man aged 40-55 years who had recovered from COVID-19.

The chain is built from TRBV2 and TRBJ2-2; D is unclear. V was pared by 2 bases and J by 1 base, with 8 bases between. CDR3 size: 15 residues. Germline assignment: CDR1 SNHLY and CDR2 FYNNEI. The CDR3 reads CASSETRQNTGELFF. The DNA for the CDR3 is TGTGCCAGCAGTGAAACCCGACAGAACACCGGGGAGCTGTTTTTT. Variable domain in full (rest from reference TRBV2 and TRBJ2-2): EPEVTQTPSHQVTQMGQEVILRCVPISNHLYFYWYRQILGQKVEFLVSFYNNEISEKSEIFDDQFSVERPDGSNFTLKIRSTKLEDSAMYFCASSETRQNTGELFFGEGSRLTVL.

DNA of the CDR3: TGTGCCAGCAGTGAAGTCGACAGGGCCCACGAGCAGTACGTC. Its protein is CASSEVDRAHEQYV. The chain employs TRBV2 and TRBJ2-7; TRBD1 matches at 7 bases. The trim removed 1 base at V and 5 bases at J, leaving 5 bases unmatched. Germline assignment: CDR1 SNHLY and CDR2 FYNNEI. CDR3 size: 14 residues.